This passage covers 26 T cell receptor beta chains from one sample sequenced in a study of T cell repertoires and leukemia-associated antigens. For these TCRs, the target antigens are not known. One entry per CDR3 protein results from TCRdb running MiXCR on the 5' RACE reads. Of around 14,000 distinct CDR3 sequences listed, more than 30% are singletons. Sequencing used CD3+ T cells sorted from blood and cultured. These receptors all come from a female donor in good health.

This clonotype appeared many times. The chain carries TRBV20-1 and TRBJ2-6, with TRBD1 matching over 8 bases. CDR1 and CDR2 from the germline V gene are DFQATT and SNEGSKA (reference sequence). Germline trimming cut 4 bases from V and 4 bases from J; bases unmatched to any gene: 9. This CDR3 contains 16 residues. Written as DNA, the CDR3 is TGCAGTGCTATCCAGGGGGCCCTGCTAGGGGCCAACGTCCTGACTTTC. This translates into CSAIQGALLGANVLTF.

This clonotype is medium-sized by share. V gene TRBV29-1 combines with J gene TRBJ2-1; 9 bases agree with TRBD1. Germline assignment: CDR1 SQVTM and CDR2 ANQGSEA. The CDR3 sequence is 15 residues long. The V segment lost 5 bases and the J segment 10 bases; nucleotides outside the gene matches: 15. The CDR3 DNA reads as TGCAGCGTTCCCCTCACCGGGACAGGGTTTAGCGAGCAGTTCTTC. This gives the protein CSVPLTGTGFSEQFF.

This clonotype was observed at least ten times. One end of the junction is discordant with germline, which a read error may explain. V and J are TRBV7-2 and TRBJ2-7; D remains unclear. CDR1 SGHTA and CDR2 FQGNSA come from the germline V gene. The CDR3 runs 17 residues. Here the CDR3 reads CASSLEYSRAPSCEQYF. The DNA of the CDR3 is TGTGCCAGCAGCTTAGAGTATTCCCGGGCCCCTTCCTGCGAGCAGTACTTC.

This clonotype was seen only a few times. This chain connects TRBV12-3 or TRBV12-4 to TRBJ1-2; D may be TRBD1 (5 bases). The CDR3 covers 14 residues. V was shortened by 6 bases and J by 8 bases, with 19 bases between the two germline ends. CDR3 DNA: TGTGCCAGCAGCGAAAATTTGGGGACGGCAGGCTACACCTTC. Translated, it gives CASSENLGTAGYTF.

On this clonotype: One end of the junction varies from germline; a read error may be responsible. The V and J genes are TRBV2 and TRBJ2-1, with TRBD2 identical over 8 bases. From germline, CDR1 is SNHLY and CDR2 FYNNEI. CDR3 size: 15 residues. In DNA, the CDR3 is TGTGCCAGCAGTGACGGGACTAGATTAGTCGGTGAGCAGTCCTTC. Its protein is CASSDGTRLVGEQSF.

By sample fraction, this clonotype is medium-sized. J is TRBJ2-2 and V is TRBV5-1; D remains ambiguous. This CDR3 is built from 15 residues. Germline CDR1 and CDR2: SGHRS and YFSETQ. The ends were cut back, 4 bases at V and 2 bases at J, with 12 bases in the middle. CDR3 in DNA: TGCGCCAGCAGCCCTGGGCCCGGAAACACCGGGGAGCTGTTTTTT. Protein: CASSPGPGNTGELFF.

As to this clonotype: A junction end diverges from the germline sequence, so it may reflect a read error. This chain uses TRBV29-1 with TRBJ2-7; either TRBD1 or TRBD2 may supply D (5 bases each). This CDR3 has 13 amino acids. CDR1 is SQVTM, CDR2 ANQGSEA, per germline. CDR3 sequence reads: CSVEDGGSYEQHF. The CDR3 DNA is TGCAGCGTTGAAGATGGGGGTTCCTACGAGCAGCACTTC.

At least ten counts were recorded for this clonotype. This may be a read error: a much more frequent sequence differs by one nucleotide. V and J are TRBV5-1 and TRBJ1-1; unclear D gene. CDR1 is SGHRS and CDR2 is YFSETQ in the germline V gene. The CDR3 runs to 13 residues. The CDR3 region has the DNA TGCGCCAGCAGCTTGAATATAGACACTGAAGCTTCCTTT. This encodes CASSLNIDTEASF.

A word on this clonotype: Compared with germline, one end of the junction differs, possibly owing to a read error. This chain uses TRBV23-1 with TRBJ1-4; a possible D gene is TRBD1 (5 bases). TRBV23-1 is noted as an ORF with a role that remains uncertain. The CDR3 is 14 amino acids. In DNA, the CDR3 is TGCGCCAGCAGTCGCAGGGCCAAGAAGGTGAAAAACTGTTTT. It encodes CASSRRAKKVKNCF.

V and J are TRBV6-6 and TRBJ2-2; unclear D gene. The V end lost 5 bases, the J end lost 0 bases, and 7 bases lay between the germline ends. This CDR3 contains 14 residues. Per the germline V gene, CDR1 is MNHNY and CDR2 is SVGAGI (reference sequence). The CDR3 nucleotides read TGTGCCAGCAGTGCTAAGACGAACACCGGGGAGCTGTTTTTT. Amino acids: CASSAKTNTGELFF.

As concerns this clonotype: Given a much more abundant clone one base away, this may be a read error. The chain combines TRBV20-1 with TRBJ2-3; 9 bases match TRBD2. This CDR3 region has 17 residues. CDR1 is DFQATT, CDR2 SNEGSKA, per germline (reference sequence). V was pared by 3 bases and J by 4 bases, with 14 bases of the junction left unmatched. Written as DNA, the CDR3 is TGCAGTGCTAGTCGGCTAGCGGGGACCGGAATCGCAGATACGCAGTATTTT. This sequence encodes CSASRLAGTGIADTQYF.

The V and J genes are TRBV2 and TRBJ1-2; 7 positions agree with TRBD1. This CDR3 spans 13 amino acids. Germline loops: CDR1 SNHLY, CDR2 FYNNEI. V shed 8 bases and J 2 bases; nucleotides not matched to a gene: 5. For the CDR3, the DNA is TGTGCCAGCCACCGGGACAGCAACTATGGCTACACCTTC. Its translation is CASHRDSNYGYTF.

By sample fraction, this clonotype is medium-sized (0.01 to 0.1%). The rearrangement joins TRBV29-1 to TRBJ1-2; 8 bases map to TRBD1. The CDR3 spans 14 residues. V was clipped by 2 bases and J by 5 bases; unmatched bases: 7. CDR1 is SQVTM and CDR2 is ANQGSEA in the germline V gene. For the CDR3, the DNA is TGCAGCGTTGAATTTTGGACAGGGTTTTATGGCTACACCTTC. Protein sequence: CSVEFWTGFYGYTF. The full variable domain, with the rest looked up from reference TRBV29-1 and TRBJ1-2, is SAVISQKPSRDICQRGTSLTIQCQVDSQVTMMFWYRQQPGQSLTLIATANQGSEATYESGFVIDKFPISRPNLTFSTLTVSNMSPEDSSIYLCSVEFWTGFYGYTFGSGTRLTVV.

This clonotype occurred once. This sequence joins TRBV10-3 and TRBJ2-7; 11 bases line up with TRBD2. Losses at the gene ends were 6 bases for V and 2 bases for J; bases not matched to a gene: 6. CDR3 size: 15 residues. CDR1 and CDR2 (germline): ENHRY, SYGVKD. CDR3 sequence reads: CAIRSGLAGPYEQYF. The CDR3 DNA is TGTGCCATCAGATCTGGACTAGCGGGTCCCTACGAGCAGTACTTC.

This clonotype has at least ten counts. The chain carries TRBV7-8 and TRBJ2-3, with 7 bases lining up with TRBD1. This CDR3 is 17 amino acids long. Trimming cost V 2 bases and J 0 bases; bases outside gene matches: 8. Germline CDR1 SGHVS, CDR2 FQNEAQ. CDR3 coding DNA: TGTGCCAGCAGCTTATCGCCATCAGGGGGAAGCACAGATACGCAGTATTTT. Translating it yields CASSLSPSGGSTDTQYF.

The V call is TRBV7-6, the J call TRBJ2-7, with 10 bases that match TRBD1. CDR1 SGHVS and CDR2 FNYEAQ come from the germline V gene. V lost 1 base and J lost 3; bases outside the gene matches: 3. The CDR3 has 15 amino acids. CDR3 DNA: TGTGCCAGCAGCTTAGGGGACAGGGGACTCTACGAGCAGTACTTC. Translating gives CASSLGDRGLYEQYF.

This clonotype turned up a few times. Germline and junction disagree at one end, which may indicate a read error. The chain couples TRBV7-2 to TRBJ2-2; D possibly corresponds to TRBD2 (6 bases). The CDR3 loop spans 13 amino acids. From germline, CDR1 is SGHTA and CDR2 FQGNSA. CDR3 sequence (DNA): TGTGCCAGCAGGCGGGGATCGTCCGGGGAGCCGTTTTTT. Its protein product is CASRRGSSGEPFF.

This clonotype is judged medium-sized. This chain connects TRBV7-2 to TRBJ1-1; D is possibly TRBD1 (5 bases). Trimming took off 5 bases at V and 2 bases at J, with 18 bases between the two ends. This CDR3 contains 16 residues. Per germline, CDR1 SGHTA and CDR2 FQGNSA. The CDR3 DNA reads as TGTGCCAGCAGCCCTCGACAGAAATCCTTTAACACTGAAGCTTTCTTT. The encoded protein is CASSPRQKSFNTEAFF.

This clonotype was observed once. The CDR3 spells CAISDLGTDYEQYF. The CDR3 bases are TGTGCCATCAGTGATCTGGGGACAGACTACGAGCAGTACTTC. The chain employs TRBV10-3 and TRBJ2-7; TRBD1 aligns across 7 bases. J was trimmed by 3 bases and V by 3 bases; bases with no gene match: 5. The CDR3 sequence is 14 residues long. From germline, CDR1 is ENHRY and CDR2 SYGVKD.

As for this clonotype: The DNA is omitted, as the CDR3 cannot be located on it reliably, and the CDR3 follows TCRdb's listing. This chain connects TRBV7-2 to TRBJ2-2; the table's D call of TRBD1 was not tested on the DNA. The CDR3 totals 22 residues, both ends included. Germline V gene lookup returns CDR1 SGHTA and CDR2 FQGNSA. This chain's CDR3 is CASSFYICSARDRGEPFGELFF.

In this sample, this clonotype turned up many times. In nucleotides, the CDR3 is TGTGCCAGTAGTGGGGGGGCAGCCACGAACACCGGGGAGCTGTTTTTT. Its protein product is CASSGGAATNTGELFF. V is TRBV19 and J is TRBJ2-2, with a weak D call TRBD2 (7 bases). The CDR3 runs to 16 residues. V lost 5 bases to trimming and J lost 0 bases, with 13 bases between them. Germline V gene sequence: CDR1 LNHDA, CDR2 SQIVND (reference sequence).

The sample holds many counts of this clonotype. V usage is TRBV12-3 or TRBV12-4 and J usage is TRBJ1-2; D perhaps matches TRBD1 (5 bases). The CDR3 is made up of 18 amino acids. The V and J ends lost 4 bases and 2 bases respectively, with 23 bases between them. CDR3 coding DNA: TGTGCCAGCAGTTGGGGCCAGGGCACTAACCGCTTAAACTATGGCTACACCTTC. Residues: CASSWGQGTNRLNYGYTF.

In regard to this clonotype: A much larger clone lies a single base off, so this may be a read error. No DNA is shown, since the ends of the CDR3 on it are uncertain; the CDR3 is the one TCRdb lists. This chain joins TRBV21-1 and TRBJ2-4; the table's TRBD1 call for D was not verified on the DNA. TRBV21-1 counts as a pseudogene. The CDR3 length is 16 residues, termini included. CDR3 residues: CASSKERWGLGSIQYF.

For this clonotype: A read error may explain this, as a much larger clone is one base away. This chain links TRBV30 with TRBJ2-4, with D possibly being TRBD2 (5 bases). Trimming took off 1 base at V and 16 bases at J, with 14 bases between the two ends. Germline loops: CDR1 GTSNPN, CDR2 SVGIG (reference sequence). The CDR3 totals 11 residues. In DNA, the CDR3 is TGTGCCTGGAGTGCTAACCGGGGAGCTTACTTC. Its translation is CAWSANRGAYF.

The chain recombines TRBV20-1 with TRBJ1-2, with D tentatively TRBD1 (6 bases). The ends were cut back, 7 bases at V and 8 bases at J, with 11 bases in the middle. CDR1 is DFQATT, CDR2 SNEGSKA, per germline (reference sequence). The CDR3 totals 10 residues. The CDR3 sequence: CSVQGFGYTF. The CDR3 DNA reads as TGCAGTGTACAGGGATTCGGCTACACCTTC.

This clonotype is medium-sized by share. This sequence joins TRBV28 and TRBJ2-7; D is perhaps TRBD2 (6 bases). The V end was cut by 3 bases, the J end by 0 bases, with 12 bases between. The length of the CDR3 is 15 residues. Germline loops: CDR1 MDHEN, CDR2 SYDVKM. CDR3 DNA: TGTGCCAGCAGTTTTGGGACGGGAGACTCCTACGAGCAGTACTTC. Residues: CASSFGTGDSYEQYF.